The clone carrying this TCR beta chain has only one observation. Its specificity is unknown. The record originates from a study of PD-1 blockade in classical Hodgkin lymphoma. Overall study results and limits: Partial responders and progressors had significantly lower baseline TCR diversity. By C4D1, diversity of CD4+ TCRs had risen significantly, whereas that of CD8+ TCRs had not.

The CDR3 extends over 19 amino acids. Trimming took off 6 bases at V and 1 base at J, with 25 bases between the two ends. Germline CDR1 KGHSH, CDR2 LQKENI. The protocol was immunoSEQ multiplex PCR, while the TCRdb copy is restricted to in-frame clones and leaves out a portion. The sample has around 21,000 clones; around 76% are singletons. Stated time point: cycle 4 day 1 (C4D1), after 6 weeks of nivolumab. The patients all showed relapse after autologous stem cell transplantation, while their brentuximab vedotin exposure varied. The receptor comes from a human donor with classical Hodgkin lymphoma. V and J are TRBV18 and TRBJ2-1; D might be TRBD1 (6 bases). Sample: peripheral blood mononuclear cells (PBMCs), taken before the fourth cycle of nivolumab. CDR3 region: CASSRTILQGTPSYNEQFF. The CDR3, as DNA: TGTGCCAGCTCCCGCACAATTTTGCAGGGGACGCCTTCCTACAATGAGCAGTTCTTC.